This TCR beta chain was found in a study of shared clonotypes between healthy human individuals (dated by TCRdb to the early 2020s). At the level of the whole study: A few men and a couple of women, aged 18 to 49 years, made up the cohort. To estimate repertoire size and how much clonotypes are shared between individuals, the study performed deep sequencing of blood TCR repertoires from five healthy adults. Leukapheresis yielded between about 0.94 and 8.9 billion PBMCs per donor. To increase sequencing depth and limit assay-specific biases, different laboratories used diverse techniques to prepare libraries and sequence TCR repertoires. For each donor, CD4 naive and CD4 memory were each given three plates, CD8 naive was given two plates, and CD8 memory was given one plate. The study at large found these results: Sampling was limited to blood, and TCR repertoires in tissue likely differ from TCR repertoires in blood. Based on pairwise subsampling, the degree of clonotype sharing among donors was expected to be affected by sequencing depth. Larger estimated clonotype richness was generally found for naive subsets than for memory subsets. Clonotypes shared by all four sorted-subset donors showed higher generation probabilities than non-shared clonotypes. Because the study included only a small number of donors, the genetic and exposure-history diversity represented was limited. Incomplete sequencing was indicated by rarefaction of sorted-subset datasets, despite the large sequencing depth. When several donors were compared, the shared fraction of clonotypes was roughly 5% for naive CD4, around 3.5% for naive CD8, roughly 2.3% for memory CD4, and 0.4% for memory CD8.

Notes on this clone: It has no known antigen specificity. Nothing much larger sits one base from this clone, and base qualities are not available.

TCR CDR3 regions were amplified from genomic DNA by multiplex PCR using the deep immunoSEQ assay. Genomic DNA extracted from each cell subset was distributed evenly over all wells of several immunoSEQ 96-well plates, and each plate served as one replicate. Each replicate PCR for sorted subsets received around 200 ng genomic DNA, equal to about 30,000 T cell genomes. The purified libraries were quantified using a Qubit 3.0 fluorometer, sized with a Bioanalyzer 2100, and then quantified again using the KAPA Library Quantification kit. Each immunoSEQ 96-well plate was sequenced on its own single-read 150-cycle Illumina NextSeq 550 flow cell. The original methods were these. Because only junctional sequences without quality scores were contained in the immunoSEQ output, filtering matching that applied to full-length reads could not be performed. To assign V/J genes and CDR3, sequences were annotated against IMGT germline references using PyIR, a Python wrapper for IgBLAST v1.9. Reads were filtered out if the reads had weak V/J assignments (E-value above 1e-6), no CDR3, stop codons, out-of-frame junctions, or ambiguous translated residues. V3J clonotypes were defined by identical inferred V gene, J gene, and CDR3 amino acid sequence. To compute the percentage overlap between repertoires, the number of shared unique clonotypes was divided by the size of the smaller repertoire. Three approaches were used to assess repertoire richness: RTK rarefaction, the Chao1 estimator, and Recon v2.1 estimates of unobserved clonotypes. OLGA was used to compute generation probabilities for all TCRbeta clonotypes that the gDNA method yielded from four donors. The table comes from immuneACCESS by way of TCRdb, which keeps in-frame sequences with V and J called. Part of the clones is missing from these tables; in studies checked, under half for an unresolved V gene and the rest for unknown reasons. V and J calls and clone size are those listed in that table; D and trimming were worked out from the DNA. The sample has some 320,000 clones on record, 80% to 90% of them singletons. The ten largest clones take up roughly 17% of the sample.

The donors were healthy, HIV-negative adults who had no recently reported acute infections or vaccinations. All donors were Caucasian adults living in Nashville, Tennessee, USA. CD8 memory samples consisted of magnetically selected CD45RO+ cells combined with CCR7-negative CD45RA+ effector memory (TemRA) cells. After blood collection by leukapheresis, PBMCs were isolated using Ficoll-Histopaque density gradient centrifugation and then cryopreserved in the vapor phase of liquid nitrogen. Purity and quantity of every magnetically sorted T cell population were checked by analytical flow cytometry. Genomic DNA was isolated from each sorted fraction and quantified by UV absorbance on a Nanodrop 2000c. The CDR3, cysteine through phenylalanine, is 14 amino acids long. The sequence is cut down to CDR3 DNA, 42 bases in frame from base 1. Based on the germline V gene, the CDR1 and CDR2 sequences are LGHNA and YSLEER. The V and J ends are trimmed by 4 bases and 6 bases, leaving 15 bases between them.

The sequence derives from a young man in good health. This chain is built from TRBV4-3 and TRBJ1-2; a tentative D call is TRBD1 (5 bases match). Sequences were obtained from memory CD8+ T cells sorted from blood. The intended sense of this specimen's cell subset or site label: CD45RO+ cells pooled with CCR7-negative TemRA cells. This receptor carries the CDR3 CASSPRGFYDGYTF. Read as DNA, the sequence is TGCGCCAGCAGCCCGAGGGGTTTTTATGATGGCTACACCTTC.